Listed here are 27 T cell receptor beta chains from one sample, sequenced in a study of shared clonotypes between healthy human individuals. Naive CD8 isolation took CD45RO-negative cells positively selected for CCR7 and excluded terminally differentiated effector memory CD45RA+ cells. TCRdb's copy holds only in-frame clones and misses some; the assay was immunoSEQ multiplex PCR. This table has roughly 650,000 clones, roughly 96% appearing once. Sequencing was carried out using naive CD8+ T cells sorted from blood. The receptor source for this set is a woman aged 25 to 39 in good health.

The CDR3 spells CASGDAPEAFF. The CDR3 coding sequence is TGTGCCAGCGGGGACGCCCCCGAAGCTTTCTTT. This chain uses TRBV2 with TRBJ1-1, with a possible D match to TRBD1 (5 bases). V was trimmed by 8 bases and J by 8 bases, leaving 12 bases between them. Germline loops: CDR1 SNHLY, CDR2 FYNNEI. The CDR3 totals 11 residues.

Only one count was recorded for this clone. This sequence joins TRBV2 and TRBJ1-5; TRBD1 matches 9 bases. This CDR3 is built from 15 residues. Germline V CDR1 and CDR2: SNHLY, FYNNEI. J lost 5 bases, V lost 6 bases, and 8 bases had no gene match. For the CDR3, the DNA is TGTGCCAGCAGCGTCCCGGGACAGGGCTATCAGCCCCAGCATTTT. Amino acids: CASSVPGQGYQPQHF.

V and J are TRBV7-9 and TRBJ2-7; no firm D call. Trimming took 1 base from V and 5 from J, leaving 6 bases between them. Germline assignment: CDR1 SEHNR and CDR2 FQNEAQ (reference sequence). CDR3 length: 12 residues. The CDR3 loop reads CASSLVAHEQYF. The CDR3 coding sequence is TGTGCCAGCAGCTTAGTCGCCCACGAGCAGTACTTC. The full variable domain, in which reference TRBV7-9 and TRBJ2-7 provide the parts outside the CDR3, is DTGVSQNPRHKITKRGQNVTFRCDPISEHNRLYWYRQTLGQGPEFLTYFQNEAQLEKSRLLSDRFSAERPKGSFSTLEIQRTEQGDSAMYLCASSLVAHEQYFGPGTRLTVT.

The V call is TRBV13, the J call TRBJ1-1; D remains ambiguous. Germline-derived CDR1 and CDR2 are PRHDT and FYEKMQ (reference sequence). The CDR3 contains 14 residues. V was trimmed by 5 bases and J by 7 bases, leaving 17 bases between them. The CDR3, as DNA: TGTGCCAGCAGCCCCACTCCGAACGGGATTGAAGCTTTCTTT. Amino acid sequence: CASSPTPNGIEAFF. Full variable domain (outside the CDR3, taken from reference TRBV13 and TRBJ1-1): AAGVIQSPRHLIKEKRETATLKCYPIPRHDTVYWYQQGPGQDPQFLISFYEKMQSDKGSIPDRFSAQQFSDYHSELNMSSLELGDSALYFCASSPTPNGIEAFFGQGTRLTVV.

V is TRBV28 and J is TRBJ2-7; 11 nucleotides agree with TRBD2. The CDR3 sequence is 15 residues long. Germline trimming cut 5 bases from V and 5 bases from J; bases unmatched to any gene: 8. Germline CDR1 and CDR2: MDHEN and SYDVKM. This CDR3 is CASSLSGRAFHEQYF. The CDR3 bases are TGTGCCAGCAGTCTTAGCGGGAGGGCCTTCCACGAGCAGTACTTC.

The chain uses TRBV28 and TRBJ2-7; maybe TRBD1 (6 bases). Germline V gives CDR1 MDHEN, CDR2 SYDVKM. The CDR3 has 20 residues. V dropped 5 bases and J dropped 5 bases, with 34 bases sitting between them. This CDR3 reads CASSKPLWTVPGPREHEQYF. CDR3 nucleotide sequence: TGTGCCAGCAGTAAACCGTTATGGACAGTTCCCGGGCCTCGGGAACACGAGCAGTACTTC.

The DNA for the CDR3 is TGCAGCGTTGAAGATCTAGCGGCCTCCTACAATGAGCAGTTCTTC. This codes for CSVEDLAASYNEQFF. The chain recombines TRBV29-1 with TRBJ2-1; 7 bases match TRBD2. The V gene end was trimmed by 0 bases and the J gene end by 0 bases; junction bases not matched to a gene: 2. This CDR3 contains 15 residues. The germline gives CDR1 SQVTM, CDR2 ANQGSEA.

CDR3 in DNA: TGTGCCAGTAGTCTCGGGACTAGCGGGCGGTCAGAGCAGTACTTC. Translated, it gives CASSLGTSGRSEQYF. The V and J genes are TRBV19 and TRBJ2-7; the match to TRBD2 covers 12 bases. V was clipped by 5 bases and J by 7 bases; unmatched bases: 9. This CDR3 has 15 residues. CDR1 and CDR2 from the germline V gene are LNHDA and SQIVND (reference sequence).

For this clone: Distinct nucleotide sequences in the sample also encode this CDR3. CDR3 residues: CASSVGGGPTDTQYF. The DNA of the CDR3 is TGTGCCAGCAGCGTAGGGGGGGGCCCCACAGATACGCAGTATTTT. The chain is built from TRBV9 and TRBJ2-3, with D perhaps matching TRBD2 (7 bases). The CDR3 sequence is 15 residues long. Trimming took off 0 bases at V and 2 bases at J, with 10 bases between the two ends. Germline V gene data show CDR1 as SGDLS and CDR2 as YYNGEE.

This clone appeared once. The chain joins TRBV19 to TRBJ2-7, with D perhaps matching TRBD2 (5 bases). Trimming pared 5 bases from V and 4 bases from J, leaving 12 bases between. The germline V gene encodes CDR1 LNHDA and CDR2 SQIVND (reference sequence). The CDR3 sequence is 13 residues long. The DNA of the CDR3 is TGTGCCAGTAGTGAAGGGAGACTATACGAGCAGTACTTC. It translates to CASSEGRLYEQYF.

The V call is TRBV28, the J call TRBJ1-1; TRBD1 aligns across 9 bases. J was trimmed by 5 bases and V by 5 bases; bases with no gene match: 9. Germline assignment: CDR1 MDHEN and CDR2 SYDVKM. This CDR3 contains 15 residues. This CDR3 is CASSMTGGRGTEAFF. CDR3 nucleotides: TGTGCCAGCAGTATGACAGGGGGGAGGGGGACTGAAGCTTTCTTT. The full variable domain, rest sourced from reference TRBV28 and TRBJ1-1, is DVKVTQSSRYLVKRTGEKVFLECVQDMDHENMFWYRQDPGLGLRLIYFSYDVKMKEKGDIPEGYSVSREKKERFSLILESASTNQTSMYLCASSMTGGRGTEAFFGQGTRLTVV.

As regards this clone: The same CDR3 is also encoded by other DNA sequences in this sample. The chain links TRBV19 to TRBJ1-5, with no clear D. This CDR3 region has 14 residues. The germline gives CDR1 LNHDA, CDR2 SQIVND (reference sequence). Deletions cut 5 bases from V and 0 bases from J, with 8 bases between. DNA for the CDR3: TGTGCCAGTAGTCTTGGATATAGCAATCAGCCCCAGCATTTT. Its protein product is CASSLGYSNQPQHF. The full variable domain, with the rest looked up from reference TRBV19 and TRBJ1-5, is DGGITQSPKYLFRKEGQNVTLSCEQNLNHDAMYWYRQDPGQGLRLIYYSQIVNDFQKGDIAEGYSVSREKKESFPLTVTSAQKNPTAFYLCASSLGYSNQPQHFGDGTRLSIL.

The rearrangement uses TRBV28 and TRBJ1-4, with TRBD1 matching over 8 bases. V gave up 3 bases and J gave up 5 bases; unmatched junction bases: 5. The CDR3 runs 15 residues. Germline-derived CDR1 and CDR2 are MDHEN and SYDVKM. The CDR3, as DNA: TGTGCCAGCAGTTTTCCGAGACAGGGGAATGAAAAACTGTTTTTT. Residues: CASSFPRQGNEKLFF.

The chain combines TRBV11-2 with TRBJ2-5; 12 bases are shared with TRBD2. J lost 2 bases, V lost 3 bases, and 4 bases had no gene match. The CDR3 has 16 amino acids. Germline assignment: CDR1 SGHAT and CDR2 FQNNGV. CDR3 sequence reads: CASSFGLAGLQETQYF. CDR3 nucleotides: TGTGCCAGCAGCTTTGGACTAGCGGGATTACAAGAGACCCAGTACTTC. Combining the CDR3 with reference TRBV11-2 and TRBJ2-5 gives the whole variable domain EAGVAQSPRYKIIEKRQSVAFWCNPISGHATLYWYQQILGQGPKLLIQFQNNGVVDDSQLPKDRFSAERLKGVDSTLKIQPAKLEDSAVYLCASSFGLAGLQETQYFGPGTRLLVL.

This chain links TRBV9 with TRBJ2-2; no firm D call. Germline lookup yields CDR1 SGDLS and CDR2 YYNGEE. This CDR3 has 12 amino acids. V lost 0 bases and J 8 bases, leaving 5 bases between the germline ends. This CDR3 is CASSVVKGELFF. The CDR3 DNA is TGTGCCAGCAGCGTAGTGAAAGGGGAGCTGTTTTTT.

Points on this clone: Other DNA sequences within the sample encode an identical CDR3. This CDR3 is CASRDYEQYF. The CDR3, as DNA: TGCGCCAGCAGAGACTACGAGCAGTACTTC. V gene TRBV10-2 combines with J gene TRBJ2-7, with D unclear. Per the germline V gene, CDR1 is WSHSY and CDR2 is SAAADI. Trimming removed 6 bases at V and 3 bases at J, with 3 bases between. CDR3 length: 10 amino acids.

The J gene is TRBJ2-1, the V gene TRBV10-3; 7 nucleotides line up with TRBD2. The ends lost 2 bases at V and 0 bases at J; junction bases unmatched: 7. Per the germline V gene, CDR1 is ENHRY and CDR2 is SYGVKD. The CDR3 length is 17 residues. The CDR3 region is CAISEASGSSSYNEQFF. Written as DNA, the CDR3 is TGTGCCATCAGTGAGGCTAGCGGCTCTAGCTCCTACAATGAGCAGTTCTTC.

The chain carries TRBV7-8 and TRBJ2-1; 12 nucleotides match TRBD2. In germline, CDR1 is SGHVS, CDR2 FQNEAQ. V trimming: 1 base; J trimming: 4 bases; junction bases outside the gene matches: 14. The CDR3 contains 20 residues. This CDR3 is CASSLVHRASGRARYNEQFF. CDR3 nucleotides: TGTGCCAGCAGCTTAGTCCATCGGGCTAGCGGGAGGGCAAGGTACAATGAGCAGTTCTTC.

The rearrangement uses TRBV7-9 and TRBJ2-1; 7 bases line up with TRBD2. The CDR3 sequence is 16 residues long. Germline CDR1 and CDR2: SEHNR and FQNEAQ (reference sequence). V lost 3 bases, J lost 8 bases, and 13 bases stayed unmatched. The CDR3 is CASSFGEREEVDEQFF. Here the CDR3 DNA reads TGTGCCAGCAGCTTCGGGGAGCGGGAAGAGGTCGATGAGCAGTTCTTC.

The V and J genes are TRBV2 and TRBJ1-2, with TRBD1 matching 7 bases. There are 16 residues in the CDR3. V lost 6 bases to trimming and J lost 0 bases; unmatched junction nucleotides: 10. Germline V CDR1 and CDR2: SNHLY, FYNNEI. The CDR3 protein is CASSLNRGEANYGYTF. The CDR3 DNA follows: TGTGCCAGCAGCCTGAACAGGGGAGAGGCTAACTATGGCTACACCTTC.

V gene TRBV4-1 combines with J gene TRBJ2-1, with 8 bases matching TRBD2. J was trimmed by 6 bases and V by 10 bases; bases with no gene match: 11. The CDR3 consists of 14 residues. The germline V gene has CDR1 MGHRA and CDR2 YSYEKL. The CDR3 is CATGGGRRGNEQFF. CDR3 nucleotides: TGCGCCACCGGGGGGGGGAGACGAGGCAATGAGCAGTTCTTC.

The chain couples TRBV11-3 to TRBJ2-1, with 7 bases fitting TRBD2. The trim removed 5 bases at V and 6 bases at J, leaving 4 bases unmatched. CDR1 SGHNT and CDR2 YENEEA come from the germline V gene. This CDR3 region has 13 residues. CDR3 residues: CASSLTSSNEQFF. The CDR3 DNA is TGTGCCAGCAGCCTGACTAGCTCCAATGAGCAGTTCTTC. The complete variable domain, with remaining parts taken from reference TRBV11-3 and TRBJ2-1, reads EAGVVQSPRYKIIEKKQPVAFWCNPISGHNTLYWYLQNLGQGPELLIRYENEEAVDDSQLPKDRFSAERLKGVDSTLKIQPAELGDSAVYLCASSLTSSNEQFFGPGTRLTVL.

The CDR3 is CAWSAAAGTDTQYF. CDR3 DNA sequence: TGTGCCTGGAGTGCTGCGGCGGGCACAGATACGCAGTATTTT. V gene TRBV30 combines with J gene TRBJ2-3; D is uncertain. From germline, CDR1 is GTSNPN and CDR2 SVGIG (reference sequence). Trimming pared 1 base from V and 1 base from J, leaving 9 bases between. This CDR3 is 14 amino acids long.

In this sample, this clone turned up once. Here the CDR3 reads CASSPGQAREPQHF. DNA of the CDR3: TGTGCCAGTAGTCCTGGACAGGCCAGAGAGCCCCAGCATTTT. The chain recombines TRBV19 with TRBJ1-5; 7 bases map to TRBD1. The CDR3 contains 14 residues. J was trimmed by 8 bases and V by 5 bases; bases with no gene match: 9. Germline CDR1 and CDR2: LNHDA and SQIVND (reference sequence).

The chain uses TRBV6-1 and TRBJ1-1; D is unclear. This CDR3 contains 15 residues. Trimming took 1 base from V and 3 from J, leaving 12 bases between them. Per the germline V gene, CDR1 is MNHNS and CDR2 is SASEGT. The CDR3 DNA is TGTGCCAGCAGTGAAGATGGAGGATGGTACACTGAAGCTTTCTTT. As protein: CASSEDGGWYTEAFF.

The rearrangement links TRBV19 to TRBJ1-2; no reliable D call. Trimming removed 0 bases from V and 5 bases from J, with 13 bases in between. This CDR3 is built from 15 residues. In germline, CDR1 is LNHDA, CDR2 SQIVND (reference sequence). The DNA for the CDR3 is TGTGCCAGTAGTATAGATCTGGAGGCCGGGTATGGCTACACCTTC. Translation: CASSIDLEAGYGYTF.

This chain uses TRBV4-1 with TRBJ2-1; TRBD2 agrees at 9 bases. The CDR3 has 18 amino acids. V shed 1 base and J 4 bases; nucleotides not matched to a gene: 11. Germline lookup yields CDR1 MGHRA and CDR2 YSYEKL. The CDR3 protein is CASSQVNSGSANYNEQFF. CDR3 in DNA: TGCGCCAGCAGCCAAGTTAATAGCGGGAGCGCCAATTACAATGAGCAGTTCTTC.